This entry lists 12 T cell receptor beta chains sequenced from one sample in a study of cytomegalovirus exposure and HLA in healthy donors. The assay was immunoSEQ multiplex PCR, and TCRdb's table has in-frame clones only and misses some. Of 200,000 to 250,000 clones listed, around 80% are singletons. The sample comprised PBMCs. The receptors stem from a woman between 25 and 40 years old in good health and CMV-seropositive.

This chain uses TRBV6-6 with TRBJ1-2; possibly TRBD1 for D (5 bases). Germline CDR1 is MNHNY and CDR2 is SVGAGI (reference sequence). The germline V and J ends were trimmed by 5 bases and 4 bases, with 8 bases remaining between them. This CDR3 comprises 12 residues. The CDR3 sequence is CASSTDSYGYTF. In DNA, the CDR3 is TGTGCCAGCAGTACCGACAGCTATGGCTACACCTTC.

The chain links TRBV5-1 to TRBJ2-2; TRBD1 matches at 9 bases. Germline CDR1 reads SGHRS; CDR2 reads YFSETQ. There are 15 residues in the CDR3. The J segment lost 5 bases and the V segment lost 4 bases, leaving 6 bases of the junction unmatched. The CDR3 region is CASSPRTGDTGELFF. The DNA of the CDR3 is TGCGCCAGCAGCCCCAGGACAGGGGATACCGGGGAGCTGTTTTTT.

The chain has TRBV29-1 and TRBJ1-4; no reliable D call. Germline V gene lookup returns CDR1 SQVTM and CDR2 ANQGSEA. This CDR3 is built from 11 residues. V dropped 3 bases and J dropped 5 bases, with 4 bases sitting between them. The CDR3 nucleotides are TGCAGCGTTGACAGAAATGAAAAACTGTTTTTT. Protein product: CSVDRNEKLFF. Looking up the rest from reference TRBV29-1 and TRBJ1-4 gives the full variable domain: SAVISQKPSRDICQRGTSLTIQCQVDSQVTMMFWYRQQPGQSLTLIATANQGSEATYESGFVIDKFPISRPNLTFSTLTVSNMSPEDSSIYLCSVDRNEKLFFGSGTQLSVL.

The CDR3 DNA reads as TGTGCCAGTAGGGGGACAGGAGAAAACTATGGCTACACCTTC. Translation: CASRGTGENYGYTF. V usage is TRBV19 and J usage is TRBJ1-2; TRBD1 aligns across 8 bases. Germline assignment: CDR1 LNHDA and CDR2 SQIVND (reference sequence). The V gene end was trimmed by 6 bases and the J gene end by 2 bases; junction bases not matched to a gene: 5. The CDR3 has 14 amino acids.

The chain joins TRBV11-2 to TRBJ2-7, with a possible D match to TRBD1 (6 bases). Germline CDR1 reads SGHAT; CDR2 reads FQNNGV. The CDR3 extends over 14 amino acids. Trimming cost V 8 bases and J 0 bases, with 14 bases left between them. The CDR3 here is CASAASDSSYEQYF. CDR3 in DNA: TGTGCCAGCGCCGCCTCGGACAGCTCCTACGAGCAGTACTTC.

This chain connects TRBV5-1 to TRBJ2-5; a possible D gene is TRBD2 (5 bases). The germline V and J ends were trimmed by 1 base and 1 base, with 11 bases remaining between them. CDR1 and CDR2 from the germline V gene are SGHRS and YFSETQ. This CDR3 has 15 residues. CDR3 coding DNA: TGCGCCAGCAGCTTGACTAGTCGACCCCAAGAGACCCAGTACTTC. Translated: CASSLTSRPQETQYF.

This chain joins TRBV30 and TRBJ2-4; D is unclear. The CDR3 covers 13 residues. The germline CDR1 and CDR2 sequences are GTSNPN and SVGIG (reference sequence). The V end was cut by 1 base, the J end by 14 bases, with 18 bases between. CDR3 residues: CAWSADTRAGEYF. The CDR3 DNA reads TGTGCCTGGAGTGCTGACACTCGGGCCGGCGAGTACTTC.

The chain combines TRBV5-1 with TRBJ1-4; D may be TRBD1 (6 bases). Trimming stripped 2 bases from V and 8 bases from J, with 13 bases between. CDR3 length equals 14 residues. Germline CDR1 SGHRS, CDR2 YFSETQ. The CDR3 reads CASSLGKGDEKLFF. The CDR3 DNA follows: TGCGCCAGCAGCTTAGGAAAGGGGGACGAAAAACTGTTTTTT.

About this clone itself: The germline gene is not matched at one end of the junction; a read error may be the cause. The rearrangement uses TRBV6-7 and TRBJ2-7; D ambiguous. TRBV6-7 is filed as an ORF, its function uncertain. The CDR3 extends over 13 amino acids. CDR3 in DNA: TGTGCCAGCAGATCTAGGTCCTCCCACGAGCAGTACTTC. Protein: CASRSRSSHEQYF.

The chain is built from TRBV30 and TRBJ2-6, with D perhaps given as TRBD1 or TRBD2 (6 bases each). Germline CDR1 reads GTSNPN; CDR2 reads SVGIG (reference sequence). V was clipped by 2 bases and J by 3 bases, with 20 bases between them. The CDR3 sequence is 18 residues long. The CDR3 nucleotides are TGTGCCTGGAGTCCACCTATGAGAGGGGGGTTTGGGGCCAACGTCCTGACTTTC. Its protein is CAWSPPMRGGFGANVLTF.

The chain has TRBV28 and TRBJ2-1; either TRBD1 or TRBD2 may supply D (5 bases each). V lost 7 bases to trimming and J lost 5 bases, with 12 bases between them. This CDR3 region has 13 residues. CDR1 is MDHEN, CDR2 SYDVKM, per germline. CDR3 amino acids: CASTSRDDNEQFF. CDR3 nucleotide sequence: TGTGCCAGCACCTCTCGGGACGACAATGAGCAGTTCTTC. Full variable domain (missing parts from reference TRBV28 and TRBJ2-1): DVKVTQSSRYLVKRTGEKVFLECVQDMDHENMFWYRQDPGLGLRLIYFSYDVKMKEKGDIPEGYSVSREKKERFSLILESASTNQTSMYLCASTSRDDNEQFFGPGTRLTVL.

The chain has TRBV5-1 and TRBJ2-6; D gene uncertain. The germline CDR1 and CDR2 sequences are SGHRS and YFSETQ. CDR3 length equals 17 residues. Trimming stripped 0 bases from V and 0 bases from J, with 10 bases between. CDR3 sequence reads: CASSLVHVGSGANVLTF. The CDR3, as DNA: TGCGCCAGCAGCTTGGTTCACGTTGGCTCTGGGGCCAACGTCCTGACTTTC.